This TCR beta chain was found in a study of shared clonotypes between healthy human individuals. Turning to this clone: What it binds is unknown.

Findings and caveats of the study: Clonotypes that were shared across a few donors made up around 5.5% of naive CD4 clonotypes.

The CDR3 has 14 amino acids. Trimming took 3 bases from V and 6 from J; bases not matched to a gene: 6. Germline-derived CDR1 and CDR2 are KGHSH and LQKENI. Caucasian adults living in Nashville, Tennessee, provided all samples. CD4+ cells yielded CD45RA+ naive and CD45RA-negative memory subsets. This table comes from immunoSEQ multiplex PCR, and its TCRdb copy is limited to in-frame clones, with some not included. The table includes about 1 million clones, about three quarters detected once. Material: memory CD4+ T cells sorted from blood. Subset of the sample: CD45RA-negative fraction. The sequence was collected from a man in his late teens or twenties in good health. The genes are TRBV18 and TRBJ2-3; 7 nucleotides match TRBD2. CDR3 protein: CASSPYAGGDTQYF. The CDR3, as DNA: TGTGCCAGCTCACCCTACGCCGGGGGGGATACGCAGTATTTT.